Listed here are 2 T cell receptor beta chains from one sample, sequenced in a study of CD4 T cells in relation to SARS-CoV-2 and coronaviruses (dated by TCRdb to the early 2020s). Libraries were made using the immunoSEQ multiplex PCR assay. Held by TCRdb, this immuneACCESS table contains in-frame sequences only and omits some clones. Under half of the omission traces to an unresolved V gene where checked; the cause of the rest is unknown. Here the sample has about 65,000 clones; 85% to 90% occur a single time. The top ten clones comprise 1.5% to 2% of the sample. CD4+ T cells from unexposed donors were collected before the COVID-19 pandemic (2011-2018). Sample: memory CD4+ T cells from PBMCs. The sample's cell subset or site label, decoded: memory (non-naive) CD4+ T cells. These receptors originate from a human donor in good health.

The CDR3 spells CASSIGTVNNEQFF. CDR3 in DNA: TGTGCCAGCAGCATCGGGACGGTAAACAATGAGCAGTTCTTC. The rearrangement uses TRBV11-2 and TRBJ2-1; D may be TRBD1 or TRBD2 (5 bases each). CDR3 length equals 14 residues. Trimming removed 5 bases from V and 5 bases from J, with 13 bases in between. The germline gives CDR1 SGHAT, CDR2 FQNNGV.

In this sample, this clone turned up a few times. The V and J genes are TRBV6-2 or TRBV6-3 and TRBJ2-3; the match to TRBD2 covers 7 bases. Germline CDR1 is MNHEY and CDR2 is SVGEGT. This CDR3 is built from 13 residues. V shed 2 bases and J 9 bases; nucleotides not matched to a gene: 5. CDR3 residues: CASSYRGVETQYF. The CDR3 nucleotides are TGTGCCAGCAGTTACCGGGGGGTTGAGACGCAGTATTTT.